These T cell receptor beta chains were read from a single sample in a study of T cells in Graves' hyperthyroidism and ophthalmopathy. TCRdb reprocessed the multiplex PCR reads with MiXCR, giving one entry per CDR3 protein. Among under 750,000 distinct CDR3 sequences listed, over 15% were seen once. The material sequenced was blood. These TCRs come from a woman between 45 and 65 years old with Graves' hyperthyroidism that later progressed to Graves' ophthalmopathy. Each CDR3 is given with its conserved first and last residue. D genes are given only for firm matches. For some rows the clone size is stated as once, few or many, or as a class when expanded; others skip it.

J: TRBJ1-1; V: TRBV10-2; size: NA; D: NA; CDR3: CASTWTGNTEAFF; DNA: TGCGCCAGCACCTGGACGGGGAACACTGAAGCTTTCTTT
J: TRBJ1-5; V: TRBV20-1; size: few; D: NA; CDR3: CSARDPGQGGQPQHF; DNA: TGCAGTGCTAGAGATCCGGGGCAGGGAGGACAGCCCCAGCATTTT
J: TRBJ2-3; V: TRBV11-2; size: many; D: NA; CDR3: CASSFEGGSTDTQYF; DNA: TGTGCCAGCAGCTTTGAGGGGGGCTCCACAGATACGCAGTATTTT
J: TRBJ1-5; V: TRBV2; size: many; D: NA; CDR3: CASSERGPGGPQHF; DNA: TGTGCCAGCAGTGAGCGGGGACCCGGAGGGCCCCAGCATTTT
J: TRBJ2-7; V: TRBV6-1; size: NA; D: NA; CDR3: CASTDYEQYF; DNA: TGTGCCAGCACAGACTACGAGCAGTACTTC
J: TRBJ2-1; V: TRBV9; size: once; D: TRBD2; CDR3: CASSVDPSGGGNEQFF; DNA: TGTGCCAGCAGCGTAGATCCTAGCGGGGGAGGTAATGAGCAGTTCTTC
J: TRBJ2-1; V: TRBV6-1; size: NA; D: NA; CDR3: CASSEFSGSAGKNEQFF; DNA: TGTGCCAGCAGTGAATTTAGTGGTAGCGCGGGGAAAAATGAGCAGTTCTTC
J: TRBJ2-4; V: TRBV20-1; size: few; D: NA; CDR3: CSARDPRAAKNIQYF; DNA: TGCAGTGCTAGAGATCCCCGAGCCGCGAAAAACATTCAGTACTTC
J: TRBJ2-7; V: TRBV29-1; size: NA; D: NA; CDR3: CSMRTEISPYEQYF; DNA: TGCAGCATGAGGACAGAAATTAGCCCCTACGAGCAGTACTTC
J: TRBJ1-4; V: TRBV12-3/TRBV12-4; size: many; D: TRBD1; CDR3: CASTAGRGLTNEKLFF; DNA: TGTGCCAGCACCGCGGGCAGGGGGCTTACTAATGAAAAACTGTTTTTT
J: TRBJ1-2; V: TRBV7-9; size: NA; D: TRBD1; CDR3: CASSSGIVGQGASNYGYTF; DNA: TGTGCCAGCAGCTCCGGGATCGTGGGACAGGGGGCCTCTAACTATGGCTACACCTTC
J: TRBJ1-5; V: TRBV20-1; size: NA; D: NA; CDR3: CSAAGQGDQPQHF; DNA: TGCAGTGCTGCGGGACAAGGTGATCAGCCCCAGCATTTT
J: TRBJ2-7; V: TRBV30; size: few; D: NA; CDR3: CAGSPGTRGVEQYF; DNA: TGTGCCGGATCTCCCGGGACAAGGGGCGTCGAGCAGTACTTC
J: TRBJ2-5; V: TRBV20-1; size: many; D: TRBD1; CDR3: CSAKRDSHQETQYF; DNA: TGCAGTGCTAAGAGGGACAGTCACCAAGAGACCCAGTACTTC
J: TRBJ1-4; V: TRBV7-2; size: NA; D: NA; CDR3: CASSLFAGSNEKLFF; DNA: TGTGCCAGCAGCTTATTCGCAGGCTCAAATGAAAAACTGTTTTTT
J: TRBJ2-7; V: TRBV5-5; size: NA; D: NA; CDR3: CASSPTTGTNEQYF; DNA: TGTGCCAGCAGCCCAACAACAGGGACCAACGAGCAGTACTTC
J: TRBJ2-3; V: TRBV28; size: many; D: TRBD2; CDR3: CASRLLAVSTDTQYF; DNA: TGTGCCAGCAGACTCCTAGCGGTTAGCACAGATACGCAGTATTTT
J: TRBJ1-4; V: TRBV20-1; size: few; D: TRBD1; CDR3: CSAIRGTGGEKLFF; DNA: TGCAGTGCTATTCGGGGGACAGGGGGTGAAAAACTGTTTTTT
J: TRBJ2-7; V: TRBV2; size: many; D: TRBD2; CDR3: CASSKRTSGDYEQYF; DNA: TGTGCCAGCAGCAAAAGGACTAGCGGGGACTACGAGCAGTACTTC
J: TRBJ2-7; V: TRBV7-9; size: NA; D: NA; CDR3: CASNALEGPSRQYF; DNA: TGTGCCAGCAACGCCCTAGAGGGTCCCTCTCGGCAGTACTTC
J: TRBJ2-3; V: TRBV5-5; size: NA; D: TRBD2; CDR3: CASSGVMVAGVTNTQYF; DNA: TGTGCCAGCAGCGGGGTGATGGTAGCGGGGGTGACTAATACGCAGTATTTT
J: TRBJ1-1; V: TRBV3-1; size: many; D: NA; CDR3: CASKQGAEAFF; DNA: TGTGCCAGCAAACAGGGAGCTGAAGCTTTCTTT
J: TRBJ1-1; V: TRBV12-3/TRBV12-4; size: NA; D: TRBD1; CDR3: CASSETGTGGTEAFF; DNA: TGTGCCAGCAGTGAAACCGGGACAGGGGGCACTGAAGCTTTCTTT
J: TRBJ2-7; V: TRBV3-1; size: many; D: TRBD2; CDR3: CASSQDLRLAGGNYEQYF; DNA: TGTGCCAGCAGCCAAGATCTTCGACTAGCGGGGGGAAACTACGAGCAGTACTTC
J: TRBJ1-6; V: TRBV5-1; size: NA; D: TRBD1; CDR3: CASSADRGENSPLHF; DNA: TGCGCCAGCAGCGCCGACAGGGGAGAAAATTCACCCCTCCACTTT
J: TRBJ1-2; V: TRBV24-1; size: NA; D: TRBD1; CDR3: CATSGGGESNYGYTF; DNA: TGTGCCACCAGTGGAGGGGGCGAAAGTAACTATGGCTACACCTTC
J: TRBJ1-6; V: TRBV12-3/TRBV12-4; size: few; D: TRBD1; CDR3: CASSIITGTGRHSPLHF; DNA: TGTGCCAGCAGTATAATAACCGGGACAGGGAGGCACTCACCCCTCCACTTT
J: TRBJ1-1; V: TRBV20-1; size: many; D: NA; CDR3: CSARDLPRASAPGNTEAFF; DNA: TGCAGTGCTAGAGATCTCCCCCGGGCGTCGGCGCCTGGGAACACTGAAGCTTTCTTT